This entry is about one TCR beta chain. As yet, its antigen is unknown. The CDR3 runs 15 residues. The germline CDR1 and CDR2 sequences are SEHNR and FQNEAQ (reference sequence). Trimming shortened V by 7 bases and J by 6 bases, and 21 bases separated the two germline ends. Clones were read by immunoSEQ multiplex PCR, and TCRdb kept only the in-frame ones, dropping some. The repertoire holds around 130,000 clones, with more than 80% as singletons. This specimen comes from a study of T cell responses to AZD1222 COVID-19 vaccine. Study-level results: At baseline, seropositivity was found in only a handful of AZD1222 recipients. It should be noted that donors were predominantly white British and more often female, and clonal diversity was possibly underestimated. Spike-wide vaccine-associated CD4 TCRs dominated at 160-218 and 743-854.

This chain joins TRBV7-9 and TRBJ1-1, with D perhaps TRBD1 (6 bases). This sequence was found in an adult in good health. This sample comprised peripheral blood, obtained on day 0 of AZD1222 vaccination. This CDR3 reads CASTTLGGIRAEAFF. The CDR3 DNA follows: TGTGCCAGCACCACCCTAGGGGGTATTAGGGCTGAAGCTTTCTTT.